These 27 T cell receptor beta chains came from one sample sequenced in a study of blood T cell repertoires in COVID-19. The protocol was immunoSEQ multiplex PCR, while the TCRdb copy is restricted to in-frame clones and leaves out a portion. The table has about 300,000 clones, about 87% seen once. Sequenced material: peripheral blood. The receptor set was obtained from a middle-aged woman who had recovered from COVID-19.

The chain uses TRBV5-6 and TRBJ2-7, with 7 bases fitting TRBD1. Unmatched junction bases numbered 9, after V lost 3 bases and J lost 0 bases. From germline, CDR1 is SGHDT and CDR2 YYEEEE. This CDR3 is 16 amino acids long. The CDR3 is CASSSPRTGVSYEQYF. As DNA, the CDR3 is TGTGCCAGCAGCTCGCCTCGGACAGGTGTCTCCTACGAGCAGTACTTC.

The genes are TRBV21-1 and TRBJ2-1; TRBD2 is the table's D call and was not checked against the DNA. TRBV21-1 is noted as a pseudogene. This CDR3 spans 17 amino acids. The CDR3 spells CASSKVKAALSYNEQFF. DNA of the CDR3: TGTGCCAGCAGCAAGGTTAAGGCGGCACTCTCCTACAATGAGCAGTTCTTC.

The chain couples TRBV7-8 to TRBJ2-5; TRBD2 matches at 8 bases. V trimming: 5 bases; J trimming: 1 base; junction bases outside the gene matches: 6. CDR1 and CDR2 from the germline V gene are SGHVS and FQNEAQ. This CDR3 region has 15 residues. CDR3 coding DNA: TGTGCCAGCAGCCAATCACTAGCGGCCCAAGAGACCCAGTACTTC. The encoded protein is CASSQSLAAQETQYF. The entire variable domain, with the rest obtained from reference TRBV7-8 and TRBJ2-5, is as follows: GAGVSQSPRYKVAKRGQDVALRCDPISGHVSLFWYQQALGQGPEFLTYFQNEAQLDKSGLPSDRFFAERPEGSVSTLKIQRTQQEDSAVYLCASSQSLAAQETQYFGPGTRLLVL.

V usage is TRBV5-1 and J usage is TRBJ1-2; possibly TRBD1 for D (5 bases). Trimming removed 4 bases at V and 6 bases at J, with 19 bases between. The CDR3 has 15 residues. Germline CDR1 is SGHRS and CDR2 is YFSETQ. The CDR3 DNA reads as TGCGCCAGCAGCCTGCCGGGGGTTTCTTTTGATGGCTACACCTTC. Translating it yields CASSLPGVSFDGYTF.

For the CDR3, the DNA is TGTGCCAGCGGCCAGGGGACTTTCTTT. Translated: CASGQGTFF. The chain carries TRBV6-6 and TRBJ1-1; D is perhaps TRBD1 (6 bases). CDR3 length: 9 amino acids. The V end lost 8 bases, the J end lost 12 bases, and 10 bases lay between the germline ends. Germline V CDR1 and CDR2: MNHNY, SVGAGI (reference sequence).

The chain links TRBV2 to TRBJ2-5; 9 bases are shared with TRBD1. The CDR3 covers 14 residues. Trimming cost V 5 bases and J 5 bases; bases outside gene matches: 6. The germline V gene encodes CDR1 SNHLY and CDR2 FYNNEI. CDR3 loop: CASSPDRGEETQYF. The CDR3 DNA is TGTGCCAGCAGTCCGGACAGGGGCGAGGAGACCCAGTACTTC.

This chain links TRBV3-1 (or the pseudogene TRBV3-2) with TRBJ1-6; 9 positions match TRBD1. CDR3 length: 14 residues. J lost 11 bases, V lost 6 bases, and 8 bases had no gene match. CDR1 LGHDT and CDR2 YNNKEL come from the germline V gene (reference sequence). The CDR3 region is CASSLGQGTTPLHF. DNA for the CDR3: TGTGCCAGCAGTCTTGGACAGGGGACGACACCCCTCCACTTT.

The chain combines TRBV13 with TRBJ1-2, with 7 bases aligning to TRBD1. V gave up 5 bases and J gave up 4 bases; unmatched junction bases: 4. The CDR3 totals 13 residues. Germline CDR1 and CDR2: PRHDT and FYEKMQ (reference sequence). CDR3 nucleotide sequence: TGTGCCAGCAGCCAGGACAGGTCCTATGGCTACACCTTC. It is translated as CASSQDRSYGYTF.

V is TRBV4-1 and J is TRBJ2-7, with D possibly TRBD1 on 5 matching bases. The CDR3 spans 14 residues. Trimming removed 1 base at V and 5 bases at J, with 12 bases between. Germline CDR1 reads MGHRA; CDR2 reads YSYEKL. CDR3 in DNA: TGCGCCAGCAGCCAAGTTCCAGGGTCGAACGAGCAGTACTTC. Amino acids: CASSQVPGSNEQYF.

This sequence joins TRBV9 and TRBJ2-7; D uncertain. Germline V gene sequence: CDR1 SGDLS, CDR2 YYNGEE. Trimming shortened V by 3 bases and J by 5 bases, and 18 bases separated the two germline ends. The CDR3 totals 15 residues. The CDR3 protein is CASSAGLFAADEQYF. The CDR3 nucleotides read TGTGCCAGCAGCGCCGGCTTGTTTGCGGCAGACGAGCAGTACTTC.

This sequence joins TRBV4-1 and TRBJ1-2; D call uncertain. The CDR3 length is 13 residues. Germline V lookup: CDR1 MGHRA, CDR2 YSYEKL. The V end lost 2 bases, the J end lost 5 bases, and 9 bases lay between the germline ends. CDR3 sequence: CASSQSSGYGYTF. The CDR3 DNA follows: TGCGCCAGCAGCCAATCGTCAGGTTATGGCTACACCTTC.

This clone was counted at least ten times. J is TRBJ2-2 and V is TRBV2; 8 bases fit TRBD1. The CDR3 extends over 15 amino acids. After removal of 5 bases from V and 0 bases from J, the junction contained 2 bases not matched to a gene. From germline, CDR1 is SNHLY and CDR2 FYNNEI. The DNA of the CDR3 is TGTGCCAGCAGTTTGGACAGGGCGAACACCGGGGAGCTGTTTTTT. This translates into CASSLDRANTGELFF.

This chain joins TRBV7-3 and TRBJ1-5, with a tentative D call TRBD1 (5 bases). This CDR3 is 14 amino acids long. The V and J ends lost 4 bases and 2 bases respectively, with 9 bases between them. Germline CDR1 and CDR2: SGHTA and FQGTGA. The CDR3 DNA follows: TGTGCCAGCAGCTCCCCGGGGGGCAATCAGCCCCAGCATTTT. It yields the protein CASSSPGGNQPQHF.

This clone came up a few times. The CDR3 DNA reads TGTGCCAGCAGCCCCCCCGGGAACACTGAAGCTTTCTTT. Its translation is CASSPPGNTEAFF. The J gene is TRBJ1-1, the V gene TRBV6-2 or TRBV6-3; D is unresolved. The V and J ends lost 6 bases and 1 base respectively, with 9 bases between them. Per the germline V gene, CDR1 is MNHEY and CDR2 is SVGEGT. CDR3 length equals 13 residues.

The chain recombines TRBV6-5 with TRBJ1-1; no clear D gene. Germline V gene sequence: CDR1 MNHEY, CDR2 SVGAGI. This CDR3 comprises 12 residues. V was shortened by 10 bases and J by 1 base, with 10 bases between the two germline ends. The CDR3 protein is CATSRPNTEAFF. Written as DNA, the CDR3 is TGTGCCACTAGTCGTCCGAACACTGAAGCTTTCTTT.

J is TRBJ2-1 and V is TRBV6-5; D gene unclear. The ends were cut back, 2 bases at V and 3 bases at J, with 5 bases in the middle. Per germline, CDR1 MNHEY and CDR2 SVGAGI. The CDR3 has 13 residues. The CDR3 DNA reads TGTGCCAGCAGTTACGACATCTACAATGAGCAGTTCTTC. Amino acids: CASSYDIYNEQFF.

The CDR3 region has the DNA TGCGCCAGCAGCCCAAGGGGGACAGGGGACCACGAGCAGTACTTC. Encoded protein: CASSPRGTGDHEQYF. The chain carries TRBV5-1 and TRBJ2-7; TRBD1 matches at 10 bases. The V segment lost 4 bases and the J segment 5 bases; nucleotides outside the gene matches: 9. The CDR3 spans 15 residues. Germline assignment: CDR1 SGHRS and CDR2 YFSETQ.

The chain couples TRBV4-3 to TRBJ1-4, with D possibly matching TRBD1 (6 bases). Germline lookup yields CDR1 LGHNA and CDR2 YSLEER. The CDR3 has 15 amino acids. Between the trimmed V and J ends, which lost 5 bases and 5 bases, there was a span of 15 bases. Here the CDR3 DNA reads TGCGCCAGCAGCTATAAAACAGGGTTGAATGAAAAACTGTTTTTT. Translating gives CASSYKTGLNEKLFF.

The chain has TRBV5-6 and TRBJ2-5; 8 nucleotides align to TRBD1. The CDR3 runs 15 residues. Germline V gene data show CDR1 as SGHDT and CDR2 as YYEEEE. With 4 bases clipped from V and 2 bases from J, the junction kept 7 bases outside the gene matches. For the CDR3, the DNA is TGTGCCAGCAGCCGGACAGGGTCGGGACAAGAGACCCAGTACTTC. Protein sequence: CASSRTGSGQETQYF.

J is TRBJ2-2 and V is TRBV4-1; 7 bases map to TRBD1. After removal of 0 bases from V and 4 bases from J, the junction contained 11 bases not matched to a gene. Germline CDR1 and CDR2: MGHRA and YSYEKL. The CDR3 length is 18 residues. The CDR3 loop reads CASSQERHRGGFTGELFF. The CDR3 bases are TGCGCCAGCAGCCAAGAAAGGCACAGGGGCGGTTTCACCGGGGAGCTGTTTTTT.

Note on this clone: The junction departs from the called germline gene at one end, perhaps through a read error. Other DNA sequences within the sample encode an identical CDR3. The J gene is TRBJ2-1, the V gene TRBV7-2, with D tentatively TRBD1 (5 bases). Germline assignment: CDR1 SGHTA and CDR2 FQGNSA. CDR3 length equals 14 residues. The chain's CDR3 is CASSLQGSDNEQFF. The DNA for the CDR3 is TGTGCCAGCAGCTTGCAGGGCTCCGACAATGAGCAGTTCTTC.

The gene calls are TRBV5-4 and TRBJ1-2; TRBD1 agrees at 12 bases. The J segment lost 2 bases and the V segment lost 9 bases, leaving 8 bases of the junction unmatched. CDR1 is SGHNT, CDR2 YYREEE, per germline (reference sequence). The CDR3 loop spans 15 amino acids. The CDR3 loop is CATWDRGLANYGYTF. As DNA, the CDR3 is TGTGCCACCTGGGACAGGGGGCTGGCAAACTATGGCTACACCTTC.

The chain joins TRBV3-1 (or the pseudogene TRBV3-2) to TRBJ1-2; weak D call: TRBD1 (5 bases). CDR1 and CDR2 (germline): LGHDT, YNNKEL (reference sequence). The germline V and J ends were trimmed by 2 bases and 4 bases, with 11 bases remaining between them. The CDR3 runs 14 residues. For the CDR3, the DNA is TGTGCCAGCAGCCAACCGGGACTCAGCTATGGCTACACCTTC. This gives the protein CASSQPGLSYGYTF.

The gene calls are TRBV7-2 and TRBJ1-1; TRBD1 agrees at 7 bases. CDR1 is SGHTA, CDR2 FQGNSA, per germline. The CDR3 has 14 amino acids. The J segment lost 7 bases and the V segment lost 8 bases, leaving 13 bases of the junction unmatched. CDR3 in amino acids: CASGQTTGAGEAFF. The CDR3 DNA sequence: TGTGCCAGCGGCCAGACCACAGGGGCGGGTGAAGCTTTCTTT.

There are a few counts of this clone. Because the CDR3 is missing its conserved closing phenylalanine or tryptophan, this is likely a read error. No DNA is shown, since the ends of the CDR3 on it are uncertain; the CDR3 is the one TCRdb lists. V usage is TRBV10-2 and J usage is TRBJ1-2; the table gives TRBD1 as D, unverified against the DNA. The length of the CDR3 is 12 amino acids, counting both ends. Germline V CDR1 and CDR2: WSHSY, SAAADI. The CDR3 loop reads CASSDSCPGQGL.

The CDR3 is CASSQGGGSTDTQYF. CDR3 DNA: TGTGCCAGCAGCCAAGGGGGGGGGAGCACAGATACGCAGTATTTT. The chain is built from TRBV4-2 and TRBJ2-3; TRBD2 matches 7 bases. The length of the CDR3 is 15 residues. Trimming cost V 1 base and J 0 bases; bases outside gene matches: 1. From germline, CDR1 is LGHNA and CDR2 YNFKEQ.

The V and J genes are TRBV11-2 and TRBJ1-2; D is ambiguous. V was clipped by 2 bases and J by 5 bases, with 12 bases between them. This CDR3 comprises 14 residues. CDR1 is SGHAT, CDR2 FQNNGV, per germline. The DNA of the CDR3 is TGTGCCAGCAGCTTAAGCGTGTGGCTATATGGCTACACCTTC. It yields the protein CASSLSVWLYGYTF.